Following are 11 T cell receptor beta chains from one sample sequenced in a study of shared clonotypes between healthy human individuals. Naive CD8 cells were CD45RO-negative, positively selected for CCR7, excluding terminally differentiated effector memory CD45RA+ cells. Assay used: immunoSEQ multiplex PCR; TCRdb lists only in-frame clones, some missing. The sample holds around 1.9 million clones, 85% to 95% seen once. The specimen was naive CD8+ T cells from PBMCs. Receptors originate from a man between 18 and 35 years old in good health. Some clones in this sample may be carry-over from other donors' samples.

This chain connects TRBV9 to TRBJ1-1, with D tentatively TRBD1 (5 bases). The V gene lost 0 bases and the J gene lost 4 bases, with 10 bases spanning the gap. Per germline, CDR1 SGDLS and CDR2 YYNGEE. The CDR3 is 14 residues long. The CDR3 protein is CASSVGDSGTEAFF. Here the CDR3 DNA reads TGTGCCAGCAGCGTAGGGGACTCCGGCACTGAAGCTTTCTTT.

The J gene is TRBJ1-2, the V gene TRBV7-9; tentatively, D is TRBD1 (5 bases). The ends were cut back, 0 bases at V and 6 bases at J, with 14 bases in the middle. This CDR3 has 15 amino acids. Looked up from germline, CDR1 is SEHNR and CDR2 is FQNEAQ (reference sequence). CDR3 protein: CASSLAVLGEDGYTF. DNA for the CDR3: TGTGCCAGCAGCTTAGCGGTTTTAGGGGAGGATGGCTACACCTTC. The full variable domain, completed using reference TRBV7-9 and TRBJ1-2, is DTGVSQNPRHKITKRGQNVTFRCDPISEHNRLYWYRQTLGQGPEFLTYFQNEAQLEKSRLLSDRFSAERPKGSFSTLEIQRTEQGDSAMYLCASSLAVLGEDGYTFGSGTRLTVV.

The CDR3 region is CASSFQGSSYEQYF. CDR3 nucleotide sequence: TGTGCCAGCAGCTTTCAGGGCAGCTCCTACGAGCAGTACTTC. The chain has TRBV11-2 and TRBJ2-7; D is perhaps TRBD1 (5 bases). Germline V gene data show CDR1 as SGHAT and CDR2 as FQNNGV. The length of the CDR3 is 14 residues. Trimming took off 3 bases at V and 0 bases at J, with 9 bases between the two ends.

The gene calls are TRBV28 and TRBJ2-4; D call uncertain. Looked up from germline, CDR1 is MDHEN and CDR2 is SYDVKM. V gave up 3 bases and J gave up 1 base, with 7 bases separating them. CDR3 length: 14 amino acids. This chain's CDR3 is CASSFMTAKNIQYF. The CDR3 bases are TGTGCCAGCAGTTTTATGACGGCCAAAAACATTCAGTACTTC.

The V gene is TRBV11-3, the J gene TRBJ2-1; 8 positions agree with TRBD2. CDR1 is SGHNT, CDR2 YENEEA, per germline. Trimming took 0 bases from V and 8 from J; bases not matched to a gene: 12. CDR3 size: 17 residues. CDR3 DNA: TGTGCCAGCAGCTTAGAAACTAGGCGGGAGGTTAGGGATGAGCAGTTCTTC. Its translation is CASSLETRREVRDEQFF.

Remarks on this clone: Other DNA variants within this sample encode the same CDR3. The chain employs TRBV9 and TRBJ2-7; D is possibly TRBD2 (6 bases). The CDR3 length is 15 residues. CDR1 and CDR2 from the germline V gene are SGDLS and YYNGEE. Trimming took 0 bases from V and 2 from J, leaving 12 bases between them. CDR3 loop: CASSVGGGLTYEQYF. CDR3 nucleotide sequence: TGTGCCAGCAGCGTAGGGGGAGGCTTAACCTACGAGCAGTACTTC.

As to this clone: The sample carries other DNA sequences with the same CDR3. The V call is TRBV7-9, the J call TRBJ2-7; no firm D call. The CDR3 is made up of 13 amino acids. Germline CDR1 and CDR2: SEHNR and FQNEAQ (reference sequence). Trimming pared 4 bases from V and 0 bases from J, leaving 7 bases between. The chain's CDR3 is CASSSGSSYEQYF. The CDR3 region has the DNA TGTGCCAGCAGCTCCGGGTCCTCCTACGAGCAGTACTTC.

V is TRBV2 and J is TRBJ2-1, with unresolved D. The CDR3 sequence is 10 residues long. V lost 6 bases, J lost 6 bases, and 3 bases lay in between. The V gene's germline CDR1 is SNHLY and CDR2 FYNNEI. The CDR3 spells CASRANEQFF. The CDR3 DNA reads as TGTGCCAGCAGGGCCAATGAGCAGTTCTTC.

V is TRBV5-1 and J is TRBJ2-1; 9 bases align to TRBD2. CDR3 length equals 15 residues. Germline V gives CDR1 SGHRS, CDR2 YFSETQ. Losses at the gene ends were 4 bases for V and 4 bases for J; bases not matched to a gene: 6. CDR3 sequence reads: CASSTSSGIYNEQFF. CDR3 sequence (DNA): TGCGCCAGCAGCACCTCTAGCGGGATATACAATGAGCAGTTCTTC.

Regarding this clone: The sample holds other DNA sequences that translate to the same CDR3. CDR3 sequence (DNA): TGTGCCAGCAGTCTACGGGGGACTGAAGCTTTCTTT. Protein: CASSLRGTEAFF. The rearrangement joins TRBV6-5 to TRBJ1-1; TRBD1 is a possible D gene (5 bases). Germline-derived CDR1 and CDR2 are MNHEY and SVGAGI. V lost 5 bases and J 5 bases, leaving 9 bases between the germline ends. This CDR3 region has 12 residues.

This chain links TRBV28 with TRBJ2-7; possibly TRBD2 for D (6 bases). This CDR3 is built from 18 residues. Germline assignment: CDR1 MDHEN and CDR2 SYDVKM. Trimming stripped 6 bases from V and 1 base from J, with 25 bases between. CDR3 sequence (DNA): TGTGCCAGCAGCTTTGGGACCGGAGGGACTCACCGTTCCTACGAGCAGTACTTC. It codes for CASSFGTGGTHRSYEQYF.